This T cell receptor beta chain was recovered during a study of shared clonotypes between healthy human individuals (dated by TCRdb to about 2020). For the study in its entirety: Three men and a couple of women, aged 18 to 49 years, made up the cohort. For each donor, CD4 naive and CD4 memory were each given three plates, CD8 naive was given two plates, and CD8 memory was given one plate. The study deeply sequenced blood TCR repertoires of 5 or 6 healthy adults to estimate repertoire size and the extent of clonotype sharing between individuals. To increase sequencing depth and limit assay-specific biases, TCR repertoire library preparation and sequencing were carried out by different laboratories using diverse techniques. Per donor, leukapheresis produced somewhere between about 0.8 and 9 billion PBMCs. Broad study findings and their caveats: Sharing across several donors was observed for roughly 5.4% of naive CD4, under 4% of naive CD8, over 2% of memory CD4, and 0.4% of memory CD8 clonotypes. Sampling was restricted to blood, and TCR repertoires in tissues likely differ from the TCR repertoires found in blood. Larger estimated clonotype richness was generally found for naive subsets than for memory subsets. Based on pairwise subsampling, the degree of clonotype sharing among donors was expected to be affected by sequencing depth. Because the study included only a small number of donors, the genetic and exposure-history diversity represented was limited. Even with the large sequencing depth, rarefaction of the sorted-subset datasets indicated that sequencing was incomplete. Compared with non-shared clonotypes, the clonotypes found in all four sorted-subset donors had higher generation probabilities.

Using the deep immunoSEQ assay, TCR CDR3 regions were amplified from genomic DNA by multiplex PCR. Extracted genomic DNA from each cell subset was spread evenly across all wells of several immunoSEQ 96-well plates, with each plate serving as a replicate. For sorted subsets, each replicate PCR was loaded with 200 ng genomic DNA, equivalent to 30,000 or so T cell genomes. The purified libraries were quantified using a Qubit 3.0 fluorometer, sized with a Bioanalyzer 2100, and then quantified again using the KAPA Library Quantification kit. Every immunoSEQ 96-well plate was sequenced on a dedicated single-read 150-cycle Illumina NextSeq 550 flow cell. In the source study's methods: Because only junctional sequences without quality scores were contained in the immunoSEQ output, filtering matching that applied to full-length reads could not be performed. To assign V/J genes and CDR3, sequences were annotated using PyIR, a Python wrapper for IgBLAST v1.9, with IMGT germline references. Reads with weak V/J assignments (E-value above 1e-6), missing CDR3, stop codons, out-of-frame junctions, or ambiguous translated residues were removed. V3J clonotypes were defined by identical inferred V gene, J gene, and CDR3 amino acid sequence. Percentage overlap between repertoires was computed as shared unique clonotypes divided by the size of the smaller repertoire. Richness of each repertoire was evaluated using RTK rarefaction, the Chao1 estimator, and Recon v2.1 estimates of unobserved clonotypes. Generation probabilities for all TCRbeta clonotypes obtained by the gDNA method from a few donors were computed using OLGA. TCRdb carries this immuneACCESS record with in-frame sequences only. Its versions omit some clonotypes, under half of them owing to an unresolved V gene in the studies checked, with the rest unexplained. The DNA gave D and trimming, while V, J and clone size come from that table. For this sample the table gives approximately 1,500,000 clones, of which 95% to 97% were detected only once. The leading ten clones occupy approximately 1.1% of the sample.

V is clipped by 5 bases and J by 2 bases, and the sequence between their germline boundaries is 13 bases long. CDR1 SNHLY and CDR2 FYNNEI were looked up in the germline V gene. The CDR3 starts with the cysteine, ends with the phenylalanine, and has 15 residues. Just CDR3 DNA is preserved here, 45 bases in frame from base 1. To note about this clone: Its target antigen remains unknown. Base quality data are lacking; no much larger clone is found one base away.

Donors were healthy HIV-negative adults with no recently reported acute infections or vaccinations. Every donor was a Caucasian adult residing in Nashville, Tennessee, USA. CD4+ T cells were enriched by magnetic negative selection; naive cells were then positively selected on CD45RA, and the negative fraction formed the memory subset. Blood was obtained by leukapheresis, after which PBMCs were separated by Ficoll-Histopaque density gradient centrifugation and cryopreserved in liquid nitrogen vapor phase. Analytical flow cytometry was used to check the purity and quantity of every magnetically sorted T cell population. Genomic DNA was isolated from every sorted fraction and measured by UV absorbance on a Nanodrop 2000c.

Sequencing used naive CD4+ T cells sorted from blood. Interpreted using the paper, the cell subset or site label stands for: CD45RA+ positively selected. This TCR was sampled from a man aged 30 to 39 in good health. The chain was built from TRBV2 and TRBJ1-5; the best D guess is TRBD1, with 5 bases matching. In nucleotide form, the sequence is TGTGCCAGCAGTATGGAATCGGGGGGCAATCAGCCCCAGCATTTT. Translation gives CASSMESGGNQPQHF.